This entry lists 19 T cell receptor beta chains sequenced from one sample in a study of cytomegalovirus exposure and HLA in healthy donors. The study ran its PCR with 60 Vbeta and 13 Jbeta primers. Assay: immunoSEQ multiplex PCR; the TCRdb copy retains only in-frame clones and omits some. The sample records around 150,000 clones, around 75% being singletons. The sample consisted of PBMCs. The receptors were sampled from a man younger than 30 in good health and CMV-seronegative.

This chain joins TRBV21-1 and TRBJ1-1. TRBV21-1 is described as a pseudogene. The CDR3 runs to 17 residues. DNA for the CDR3: TGTGCCAGCAGCAAAGAAAACCTCGGCCTCCGGGACACTGAAGCTTTCTTT. Protein product: CASSKENLGLRDTEAFF.

The chain uses TRBV7-9 and TRBJ2-1; no reliable D call. The V end was cut by 4 bases, the J end by 0 bases, with 7 bases between. CDR1 and CDR2 from the germline V gene are SEHNR and FQNEAQ (reference sequence). The CDR3 has 14 amino acids. The CDR3 coding sequence is TGTGCCAGCAGCTCTATTAGCTCCTACAATGAGCAGTTCTTC. Translated: CASSSISSYNEQFF.

This clone appeared a single time. This sequence joins TRBV4-1 and TRBJ1-5; D remains ambiguous. The CDR3 consists of 17 residues. V lost 3 bases and J 4 bases, leaving 19 bases between the germline ends. The germline CDR1 and CDR2 sequences are MGHRA and YSYEKL. DNA for the CDR3: TGCGCCAGCAGCCAGTCGCTTTCGGGGATTGGGAATCAGCCCCAGCATTTT. This gives the protein CASSQSLSGIGNQPQHF.

The chain combines TRBV28 with TRBJ2-1, with 13 bases aligning to TRBD2. Germline CDR1 MDHEN, CDR2 SYDVKM. Trimming at V came to 10 bases and at J to 6 bases, leaving 9 bases not matched to a gene. This CDR3 has 15 residues. Here the CDR3 DNA reads TGTGCCAACAGCTCACTAGCGGGAGGGACCAATGAGCAGTTCTTC. This gives the protein CANSSLAGGTNEQFF.

V gene TRBV6-1 combines with J gene TRBJ1-3, with D possibly matching TRBD1 (5 bases). Germline lookup yields CDR1 MNHNS and CDR2 SASEGT. V was pared by 0 bases and J by 4 bases, with 13 bases between. This CDR3 comprises 16 residues. CDR3 nucleotides: TGTGCCAGCAGTGAAGCGCCTGGGGCTAGGGGAAACACCATATATTTT. This codes for CASSEAPGARGNTIYF.

This chain links TRBV5-8 with TRBJ2-3, with 12 nucleotides matching TRBD2. Germline CDR1 is SGHTS and CDR2 is YDEGEE. V was clipped by 4 bases and J by 0 bases; unmatched bases: 9. CDR3 size: 18 residues. The CDR3 DNA sequence: TGTGCCAGCAGCCTCGGGACTAGCGGGCGTCCTAGCACAGATACGCAGTATTTT. This translates into CASSLGTSGRPSTDTQYF.

The chain links TRBV6-5 to TRBJ2-1, with D possibly TRBD2 on 5 matching bases. The germline V and J ends were trimmed by 5 bases and 0 bases, with 8 bases remaining between them. CDR1 is MNHEY and CDR2 is SVGAGI in the germline V gene. The CDR3 runs 14 residues. The CDR3 DNA sequence: TGTGCCAGCAGTCGAGACTACTCCTACAATGAGCAGTTCTTC. Translated, it gives CASSRDYSYNEQFF.

This chain links TRBV10-3 with TRBJ2-7; 14 bases match TRBD2. Germline values: CDR1 ENHRY, CDR2 SYGVKD. The CDR3 length is 16 residues. J gave up 5 bases and V 4 bases, and 7 bases lay outside the gene matches. In DNA form, the CDR3 reads TGTGCCATCAGTGCACCAGGGGGACTAGCGGGAGACGAGCAGTACTTC. This sequence encodes CAISAPGGLAGDEQYF.

This chain links TRBV15 with TRBJ2-1; possible D gene TRBD1, 6 bases. V was clipped by 0 bases and J by 2 bases, with 32 bases between them. Per the germline V gene, CDR1 is LNHNV and CDR2 is YYDKDF (reference sequence). There are 23 residues in the CDR3. The CDR3 protein is CATSRDGWTAGEKKGSAYNEQFF. In DNA form, the CDR3 reads TGTGCCACCAGCAGAGATGGTTGGACAGCCGGAGAGAAAAAGGGGAGTGCCTACAATGAGCAGTTCTTC.

This clone was detected a few times. The chain recombines TRBV7-2 with TRBJ2-4, with D uncertain. Germline V gene data show CDR1 as SGHTA and CDR2 as FQGNSA. The CDR3 sequence is 12 residues long. V was pared by 5 bases and J by 12 bases, with 14 bases between. In DNA form, the CDR3 reads TGTGCCAGCAGCATAGACTCGTCATCTCAGTACTTC. Translating it yields CASSIDSSSQYF.

The chain carries TRBV4-3 and TRBJ1-4; D may be TRBD1 (6 bases). CDR1 and CDR2 (germline): LGHNA, YSLEER. V was cut by 0 bases and J by 8 bases, with 10 bases left in between. The CDR3 consists of 14 residues. The CDR3 here is CASSQERGIEKLFF. DNA of the CDR3: TGCGCCAGCAGCCAAGAGAGGGGGATCGAAAAACTGTTTTTT.

The V and J genes are TRBV18 and TRBJ1-1; TRBD1 matches at 7 bases. The germline V gene encodes CDR1 KGHSH and CDR2 LQKENI. V was clipped by 0 bases and J by 9 bases; unmatched bases: 4. The CDR3 has 13 amino acids. The CDR3: CASSPPGTVKAFF. CDR3 in DNA: TGTGCCAGCTCACCACCGGGGACAGTCAAAGCTTTCTTT.

The chain's CDR3 is CASSPRDPGETQYF. The CDR3 nucleotides read TGTGCCAGTAGTCCCCGAGACCCGGGGGAGACCCAGTACTTC. J is TRBJ2-5 and V is TRBV19, with D perhaps TRBD2 (5 bases). Germline V gene sequence: CDR1 LNHDA, CDR2 SQIVND (reference sequence). Trimming cost V 5 bases and J 5 bases, with 15 bases left between them. This CDR3 has 14 amino acids.

The DNA for the CDR3 is TGTGCCAGTAGTTGGGACAGGATCGGCCCCAATGAGCAGTTCTTC. As protein: CASSWDRIGPNEQFF. V is TRBV19 and J is TRBJ2-1; 8 bases line up with TRBD1. Germline V CDR1 and CDR2: LNHDA, SQIVND (reference sequence). CDR3 length: 15 residues. The ends lost 5 bases at V and 6 bases at J; junction bases unmatched: 9.

The CDR3 loop is CASSFGLLAPEQFF. CDR3 DNA: TGTGCCAGCAGTTTTGGACTCTTAGCCCCCGAGCAGTTCTTC. The genes are TRBV6-5 and TRBJ2-1, with TRBD2 as a possible D gene (5 bases). The CDR3 extends over 14 amino acids. The V gene lost 4 bases and the J gene lost 10 bases, with 17 bases spanning the gap. CDR1 and CDR2 from the germline V gene are MNHEY and SVGAGI.

The genes are TRBV4-1 and TRBJ1-4; 7 nucleotides match TRBD1. V shed 0 bases and J 8 bases; nucleotides not matched to a gene: 9. CDR3 length equals 16 residues. Germline V CDR1 and CDR2: MGHRA, YSYEKL. The CDR3 nucleotides are TGCGCCAGCAGCCAAGACCCCCAGGGGGAGAAAGAAAAACTGTTTTTT. Translated, it gives CASSQDPQGEKEKLFF.

CDR3: CASNSAALPRIYNEQFF. CDR3 nucleotides: TGCGCCAGCAATAGTGCGGCCCTTCCCCGGATCTACAATGAGCAGTTCTTC. The chain joins TRBV4-1 to TRBJ2-1, with no clear D. This CDR3 comprises 17 residues. Germline values: CDR1 MGHRA, CDR2 YSYEKL. Trimming cost V 7 bases and J 3 bases, with 22 bases left between them.

The chain is built from TRBV6-6 and TRBJ1-4; D possibly corresponds to TRBD1 (6 bases). CDR3 length: 14 residues. Deletions cut 4 bases from V and 5 bases from J, with 11 bases between. Germline V gives CDR1 MNHNY, CDR2 SVGAGI (reference sequence). The CDR3, as DNA: TGTGCCAGCAGTTCCTCCAGGGGAAATGAAAAACTGTTTTTT. The encoded protein is CASSSSRGNEKLFF.

The rearrangement joins TRBV4-1 to TRBJ1-2; D might be TRBD1 (6 bases). Between the trimmed V and J ends, which lost 3 bases and 8 bases, there was a span of 16 bases. Germline V gives CDR1 MGHRA, CDR2 YSYEKL. The CDR3 spans 14 residues. CDR3 nucleotides: TGCGCCAGCAGCCATTCCAGGGGTCCAACCGGCTACACCTTC. It specifies CASSHSRGPTGYTF.